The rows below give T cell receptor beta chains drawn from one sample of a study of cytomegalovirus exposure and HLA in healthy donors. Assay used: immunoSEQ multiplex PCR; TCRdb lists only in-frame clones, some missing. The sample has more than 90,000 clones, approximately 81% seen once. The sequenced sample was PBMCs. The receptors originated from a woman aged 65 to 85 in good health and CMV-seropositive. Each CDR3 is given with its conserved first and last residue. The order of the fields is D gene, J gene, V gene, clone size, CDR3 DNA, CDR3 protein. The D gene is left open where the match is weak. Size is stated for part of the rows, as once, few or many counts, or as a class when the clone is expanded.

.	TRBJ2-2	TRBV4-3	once	TGCGCCAGCAGCCAAGGACGGCTAGCGAACACCGGGGAGCTGTTTTTT	CASSQGRLANTGELFF
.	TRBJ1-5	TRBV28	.	TGTGCCAGCAGTTTGCTGCGGGACGGAAATCAGCCCCAGCATTTT	CASSLLRDGNQPQHF
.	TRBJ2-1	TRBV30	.	TGTGCCTGGAGTGTGAGGGACAATGAGCAGTTCTTC	CAWSVRDNEQFF
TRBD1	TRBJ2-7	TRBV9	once	TGTGCCAGCAGCGCGGAACCGGGACAGAGCGAGCAGTACTTC	CASSAEPGQSEQYF
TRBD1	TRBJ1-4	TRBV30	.	TGTGCCTGGATCGGGGCCCGGACAGGACATAATGAAAAACTGTTTTTT	CAWIGARTGHNEKLFF
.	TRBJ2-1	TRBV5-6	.	TGTGCCAGCAGCTTAGCGGGCGGGGTCAATGAGCAGTTCTTC	CASSLAGGVNEQFF
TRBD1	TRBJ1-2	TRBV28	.	TGTGCCAGCAGTTCTCAGGGGGAAGGTTATGGCTACACCTTC	CASSSQGEGYGYTF
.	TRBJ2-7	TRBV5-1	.	TGCGCCAGCAGCGCACGGGTTGGCGGAGGAAGCTCCTACGAGCAGTACTTC	CASSARVGGGSSYEQYF
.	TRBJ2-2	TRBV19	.	TGTGCCAGTAACGAAGGGGCCACCGGGGAGCTGTTTTTT	CASNEGATGELFF
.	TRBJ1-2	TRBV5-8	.	TGTGCCAGCAAGCCAACCGGGTATGGCTACACCTTC	CASKPTGYGYTF
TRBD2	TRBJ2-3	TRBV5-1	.	TGCGCCAGCAGCCCCGGGGATCTAGCGGGAGTTAACACAGATACGCAGTATTTT	CASSPGDLAGVNTDTQYF
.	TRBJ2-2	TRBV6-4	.	TGTGCCAGCAGCCAATACAGGGCCGGGGAGCTGTTTTTT	CASSQYRAGELFF
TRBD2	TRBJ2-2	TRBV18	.	TGTGCCAGCTCACCTGCGGGTCTAGCGGGGAAAAACACCGGGGAGCTGTTTTTT	CASSPAGLAGKNTGELFF
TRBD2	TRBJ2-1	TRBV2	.	TGTGCCAGCAGTAACGGACTAGCTCCGAATGAGCAGTTCTTC	CASSNGLAPNEQFF
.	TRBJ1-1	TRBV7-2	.	TGTGCCAGCAGCCCACAGGGAAACCTGAACACTGAAGCTTTCTTT	CASSPQGNLNTEAFF
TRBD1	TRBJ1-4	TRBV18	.	TGTGCCAGCTCACCCGGGACAGATAATGAAAAACTGTTTTTT	CASSPGTDNEKLFF
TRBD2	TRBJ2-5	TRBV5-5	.	TGTGCCAGCAGCCCTCGGGTAGCGGGAGGCCAAGAGACCCAGTACTTC	CASSPRVAGGQETQYF
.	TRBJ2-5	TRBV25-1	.	TGTGCCAGCAGTGATCCCAGCGCGTTCCAAGAGACCCAGTACTTC	CASSDPSAFQETQYF
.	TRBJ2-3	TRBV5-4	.	TGTGCCAGCAGCTTGCTAGGGGGCTCGCGGGGCAGCACAGATACGCAGTATTTT	CASSLLGGSRGSTDTQYF
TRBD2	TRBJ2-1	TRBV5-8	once	TGTGCCAGCAGCTTCGAAAAGTCGGGACTAGCTTACAATGAGCAGTTCTTC	CASSFEKSGLAYNEQFF
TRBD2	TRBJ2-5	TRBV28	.	TGTGCCAGCAGTTTCGGCGGGAGCAGGGAGACCCAGTACTTC	CASSFGGSRETQYF
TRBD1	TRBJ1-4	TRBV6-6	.	TGTGCCAGCAGTGATACAGGGGCCCCTAATGAAAAACTGTTTTTT	CASSDTGAPNEKLFF
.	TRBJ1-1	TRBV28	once	TGTGCCAGCAGTTTAAGGGGATTTAAAGCTTTCTTT	CASSLRGFKAFF
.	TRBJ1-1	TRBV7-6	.	TGTGCCAGCAGCCGACGACGGGGAGGGGGAGCGGGGTTGAACACTGAAGCTTTCTTT	CASSRRRGGGAGLNTEAFF
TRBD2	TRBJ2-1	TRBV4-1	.	TGCGCCAGCAGCGATCGGGCTAGCGGGAGGGATACCGGTGAGCAGTTCTTC	CASSDRASGRDTGEQFF
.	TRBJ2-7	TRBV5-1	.	TGCGCCAGCAGCTCTGGAGTACCCCACTACGAGCAGTACTTC	CASSSGVPHYEQYF
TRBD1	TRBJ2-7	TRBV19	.	TGTGCCAGTAGCTCGACAGGGGGAGAGCAGTACTTC	CASSSTGGEQYF
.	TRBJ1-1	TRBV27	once	TGTGCCATTGCACAGGGAATGAACACTGAAGCTTTCTTT	CAIAQGMNTEAFF
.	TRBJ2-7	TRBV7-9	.	TGTTCCAGCAGCTTAGTCGGTGGTGAGCAGTACTTC	CSSSLVGGEQYF
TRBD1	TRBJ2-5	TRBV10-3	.	TGTGCCATCAGGGCAGACAGGGGGGAAGAGACCCAGTACTTC	CAIRADRGEETQYF
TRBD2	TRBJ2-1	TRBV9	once	TGTGCCAGCAGCGTATTCCGGACTAGCGCCAACAATGAGCAGTTCTTC	CASSVFRTSANNEQFF
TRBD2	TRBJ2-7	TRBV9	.	TGTGCCAGCAGCGCTACCGGGACTAGCGGGAACTACGAGCAGTACTTC	CASSATGTSGNYEQYF
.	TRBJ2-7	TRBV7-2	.	TGTGCCAGCAGCTTACAGGGCCCCCCTTTAGAGCAGTACTTC	CASSLQGPPLEQYF